This TCR beta chain was captured by sequencing in a study of OX40 agonist ivuxolimab in advanced cancers. Study-wide points: Doses of 0.1 to 3.0 mg/kg were accompanied by clonal expansion of CD4+ and CD8+ blood T cells by week 6.

Losses at the gene ends were 5 bases for V and 6 bases for J; bases not matched to a gene: 11. CDR1 and CDR2 (germline): MDHEN, SYDVKM. The CDR3 spans 16 residues. Assay: immunoSEQ multiplex PCR; the TCRdb copy retains only in-frame clones and omits some. Of about 45,000 clones listed, about nine tenths are singletons. On this clone itself: Antigen specificity is unknown.

The receptor comes from an adult with an advanced solid tumor such as melanoma, head and neck, liver or kidney cancer. The sample consisted of CD4+ or CD8+ T cells sorted from blood, taken in a trial of the OX40 agonist ivuxolimab. The chain combines TRBV28 with TRBJ2-2; TRBD2 agrees at 8 bases. The DNA for the CDR3 is TGTGCCAGCAGTGCCCCCCGAGCGGGAGACTCCGGGGAGCTGTTTTTT. Translation: CASSAPRAGDSGELFF.